This T cell receptor (beta chain) was sequenced in a study of CD8 T cells in Susac syndrome. The authors reverse transcribed roughly 0.5 to 1 ug RNA with random hexamers. Amplification of TCR beta CDR3 by immunoSEQ multiplex PCR spanned 54 Vbeta and 13 Jbeta. TCRdb recomputed calls from the immunoSEQ multiplex PCR reads with MiXCR, one row per CDR3 protein. This sample has roughly 200,000 distinct CDR3 sequences, with over 90% found just once. The CDR3 has 14 amino acids. Trimming left V 6 bases short and J 3 bases short, with 14 bases between. This clonotype was obtained from a human donor with Susac syndrome. V gene TRBV12-3 or TRBV12-4 combines with J gene TRBJ1-1; D gene ambiguous. Sequenced sample: CD4+ T cells from PBMCs. In nucleotides, the CDR3 is TGTGCCAGCAGCTCCCCGGCGGGCCACACTGAAGCTTTCTTT. Its translation: CASSSPAGHTEAFF.